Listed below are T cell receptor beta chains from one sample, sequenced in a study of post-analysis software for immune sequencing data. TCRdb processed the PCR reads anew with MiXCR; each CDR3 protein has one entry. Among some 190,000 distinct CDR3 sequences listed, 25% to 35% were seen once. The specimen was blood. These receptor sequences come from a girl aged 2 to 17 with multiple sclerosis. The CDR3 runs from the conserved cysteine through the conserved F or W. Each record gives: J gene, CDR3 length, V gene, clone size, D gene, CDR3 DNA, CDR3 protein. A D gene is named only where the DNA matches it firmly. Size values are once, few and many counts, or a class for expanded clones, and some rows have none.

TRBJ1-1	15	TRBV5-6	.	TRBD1	TGTGCCAGCAGCTTGGTCAGACAGGGGGAGACTGAAGCTTTCTTT	CASSLVRQGETEAFF
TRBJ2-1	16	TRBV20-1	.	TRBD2	TGCAGTGCTAGGTCCTATAGCGGGCCTTCCTACAATGAGCAGTTCTTC	CSARSYSGPSYNEQFF
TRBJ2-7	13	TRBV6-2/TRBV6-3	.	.	TGTGCCAGCATGGCAGGGTCCGCCTACGAGCAGTACTTC	CASMAGSAYEQYF
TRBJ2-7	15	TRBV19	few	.	TGTGCCAGTAGTAGTTACCCGGACGGCTCCTACGAGCAGTACTTC	CASSSYPDGSYEQYF
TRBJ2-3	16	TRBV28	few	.	TGTGCCAGCAGTCCCACCCCCCAATCGGGCACAGATACGCAGTATTTT	CASSPTPQSGTDTQYF
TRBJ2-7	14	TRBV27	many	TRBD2	TGTGCCAGCAGTTTGGGAGCGGGGGACTACGAGCAGTACTTC	CASSLGAGDYEQYF
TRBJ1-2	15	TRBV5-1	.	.	TGCGCCAGCAGCCCGACAGGCCCCCGAGGATATGGCTGCACCTTC	CASSPTGPRGYGCTF
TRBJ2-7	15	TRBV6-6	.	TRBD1	TGTGCCAGCAGTAACACCGGGACAGGGAGCTATGAGCAGTACTTC	CASSNTGTGSYEQYF
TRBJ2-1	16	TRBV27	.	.	TGTGCCAGCAGTTTATCCAGGGGAACAGTTTACAATGAGCAGTTCTTC	CASSLSRGTVYNEQFF
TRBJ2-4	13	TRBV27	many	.	TGTGCCAGCAGTTTGGGGCCTAAAAACATTCAGTACTTC	CASSLGPKNIQYF
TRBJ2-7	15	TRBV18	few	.	TGTGCCAGCTCACCCGGGACGGCAGCCGATGAGATCCAGTACTTC	CASSPGTAADEIQYF
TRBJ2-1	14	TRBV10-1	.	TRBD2	TGCGCCAGCGGGCCGGGACTAGCGGACAATGAGCAGTTCTTC	CASGPGLADNEQFF
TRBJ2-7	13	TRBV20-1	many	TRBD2	TGCAGTGCTAGTGGGGGGGAACCTTACGAGCAGTACTTC	CSASGGEPYEQYF
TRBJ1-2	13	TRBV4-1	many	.	TGCGCCAGCAGCCACAGGGATCGGTATGGCTACACCTTC	CASSHRDRYGYTF
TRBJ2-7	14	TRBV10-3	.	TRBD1	TGTGCCATCAGTGTGAGGCAGGGGGCGGTTGAGCAGTACTTC	CAISVRQGAVEQYF
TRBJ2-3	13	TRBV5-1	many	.	TGCGCCAGCAGCTGGACTAGCACAGATACGCAGTATTTT	CASSWTSTDTQYF
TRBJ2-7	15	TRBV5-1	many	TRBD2	TGCGCCAGCAGCGTCACTAGCGGGGGGCGTGTGGAGCAGTACTTC	CASSVTSGGRVEQYF
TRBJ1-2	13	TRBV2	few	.	TGTGCCAGCAGTGGGGGGACGGACTATGGCTACACCTTC	CASSGGTDYGYTF
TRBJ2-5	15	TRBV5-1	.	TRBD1	TGCGCCAGCAGCAGACCCGGGACAGCCGCAGATGAGCAGTACTTC	CASSRPGTAADEQYF
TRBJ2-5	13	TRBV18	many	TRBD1	TGTGCCAGCCAAGGACAGGGTCCAGAGACCCAGTACTTC	CASQGQGPETQYF
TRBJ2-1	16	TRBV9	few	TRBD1	TGTGCCAGCGGCGTAGTAGGGACAGGGACCTACAATGAGCAGTTCTTC	CASGVVGTGTYNEQFF
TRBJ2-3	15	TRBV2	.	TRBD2	TGTGCCAGCAGTCAGCTAGCGGAGGGCACAGATCCGCAGTATTTT	CASSQLAEGTDPQYF
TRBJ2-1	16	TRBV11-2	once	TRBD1	TGTGCCAGCAGCTTAGTTGGCGGACAGGGGGACGGTGAGCAGTTCTTC	CASSLVGGQGDGEQFF
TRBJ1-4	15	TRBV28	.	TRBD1	TGTGCCAGCAGTTTAAACAGGGGGTGGAATGAAAAACTGTTTTTT	CASSLNRGWNEKLFF
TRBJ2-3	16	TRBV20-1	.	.	TGCAGTGCTGGAGATGTCATGAGCTCTGGTACAGATACGCAGTATTTT	CSAGDVMSSGTDTQYF
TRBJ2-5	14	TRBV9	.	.	TGTGCCAGCGGTCTTGGGGCAGTCCAAGAGACCCAGTACTTC	CASGLGAVQETQYF
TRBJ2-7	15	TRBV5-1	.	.	TGCGCCAGCAGCTTGGGCGACAGATACTCCTACGAGCAGTACTTC	CASSLGDRYSYEQYF
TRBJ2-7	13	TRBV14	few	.	TGTGCCAGCAGCCGTCCAGGTGCCTACGAGCAGTACTTC	CASSRPGAYEQYF
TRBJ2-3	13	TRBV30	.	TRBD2	TGTGCCTGGTCAGCGGGGGGCACAGATACGCAGTATTTT	CAWSAGGTDTQYF
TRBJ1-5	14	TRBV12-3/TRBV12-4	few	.	TGTGCCAGCAGTTTAGTTGCAGGGTTGCAGCCCCAGCATTTT	CASSLVAGLQPQHF
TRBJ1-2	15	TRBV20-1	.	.	TGCAGTGTAGGAGTGGGGAGTCAATCTCGCTATGGCTACACCTTC	CSVGVGSQSRYGYTF
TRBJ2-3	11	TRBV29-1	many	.	TGCAGCGTGGGGTCCACAGATACGCAGTATTTT	CSVGSTDTQYF